These 21 T cell receptor beta chains were sequenced from one sample in a study of shared clonotypes between healthy human individuals. Libraries were prepared by immunoSEQ multiplex PCR; TCRdb keeps only in-frame clonotypes and omits some of them. The repertoire consists of 2 million to 2.5 million clones, with roughly 92% occurring once and the leading ten covering more than 0.35%. The sequenced material came from naive CD4+ T cells from PBMCs. Noted subset: CD45RA+ positively selected. The receptors were sampled from a man younger than 30 in good health. Some clones in this sample may be carry-over from other donors' samples.

The chain joins TRBV28 to TRBJ2-1; the match to TRBD2 covers 11 bases. Germline values: CDR1 MDHEN, CDR2 SYDVKM. The CDR3 runs 15 residues. V was clipped by 4 bases and J by 5 bases; unmatched bases: 4. DNA of the CDR3: TGTGCCAGCAGTTCTAGCGGGAGGCGCAACAATGAGCAGTTCTTC. Translated: CASSSSGRRNNEQFF.

The chain is built from TRBV11-3 and TRBJ2-2; no firm D call. Trimming took 2 bases from V and 5 from J, leaving 6 bases between them. Germline-derived CDR1 and CDR2 are SGHNT and YENEEA. This CDR3 spans 13 amino acids. In DNA, the CDR3 is TGTGCCAGCAGCTTAAGAACGACCGGGGAGCTGTTTTTT. This gives the protein CASSLRTTGELFF.

The chain links TRBV6-1 to TRBJ1-1; no clear D. Germline V lookup: CDR1 MNHNS, CDR2 SASEGT. The CDR3 runs to 14 residues. Trimming took off 0 bases at V and 0 bases at J, with 5 bases between the two ends. Here the CDR3 DNA reads TGTGCCAGCAGTGAAGCAGCGATGAACACTGAAGCTTTCTTT. This gives the protein CASSEAAMNTEAFF.

This clone was counted between two and nine times. The V gene is TRBV18, the J gene TRBJ1-1; D is uncertain. V lost 4 bases and J 1 base, leaving 4 bases between the germline ends. The CDR3 length is 12 residues. The germline V gene has CDR1 KGHSH and CDR2 LQKENI. CDR3 protein: CASSHGNTEAFF. DNA for the CDR3: TGTGCCAGCTCACACGGGAACACTGAAGCTTTCTTT.

Note on this clone: This sample includes further DNA sequences coding for the same CDR3. This sequence joins TRBV30 and TRBJ1-1; no firm D call. V was trimmed by 0 bases and J by 1 base, leaving 3 bases between them. The CDR3 sequence is 12 residues long. Germline V gene sequence: CDR1 GTSNPN, CDR2 SVGIG (reference sequence). The DNA of the CDR3 is TGTGCCTGGAGTGTTGGGAACACTGAAGCTTTCTTT. Translation: CAWSVGNTEAFF.

V and J are TRBV5-1 and TRBJ2-7; D remains ambiguous. The V gene's germline CDR1 is SGHRS and CDR2 YFSETQ. The length of the CDR3 is 17 residues. Trimming pared 0 bases from V and 3 bases from J, leaving 19 bases between. Written as DNA, the CDR3 is TGCGCCAGCAGCTTGGAGGTTCAGCCTAGTACTTTCTACGAGCAGTACTTC. Protein: CASSLEVQPSTFYEQYF.

The V call is TRBV6-1, the J call TRBJ1-4, with a weak D call TRBD1 (6 bases). This CDR3 has 14 residues. V was shortened by 1 base and J by 7 bases, with 10 bases between the two germline ends. Germline assignment: CDR1 MNHNS and CDR2 SASEGT. CDR3 region: CASSEEGGGEKLFF. The CDR3 coding sequence is TGTGCCAGCAGTGAAGAGGGAGGGGGTGAAAAACTGTTTTTT.

This clone was observed many times. The V and J genes are TRBV11-3 and TRBJ2-2, with D unclear. In germline, CDR1 is SGHNT, CDR2 YENEEA. This CDR3 spans 14 amino acids. V was cut by 5 bases and J by 6 bases, with 13 bases left in between. This CDR3 is CASSPYNSSGELFF. The CDR3 bases are TGTGCCAGCAGCCCCTATAACTCGTCCGGGGAGCTGTTTTTT.

About this clone: Other DNA sequences of this sample code for an identical CDR3. V is TRBV18 and J is TRBJ2-1; 8 bases fit TRBD2. This CDR3 contains 15 residues. The V gene's germline CDR1 is KGHSH and CDR2 LQKENI. V lost 6 bases and J lost 4; bases outside the gene matches: 8. The chain's CDR3 is CASSPGLDLYNEQFF. In nucleotides, the CDR3 is TGTGCCAGCTCTCCGGGACTAGACCTTTACAATGAGCAGTTCTTC.

The chain combines TRBV28 with TRBJ2-5, with TRBD2 identical over 10 bases. Germline CDR1 is MDHEN and CDR2 is SYDVKM. The ends lost 5 bases at V and 4 bases at J; junction bases unmatched: 4. The CDR3 is 14 residues long. This chain's CDR3 is CASSRLAGVETQYF. The CDR3, as DNA: TGTGCCAGCAGTCGCCTAGCGGGAGTAGAGACCCAGTACTTC.

In regard to this clone: The same CDR3 can be traced to other DNA sequences in this sample. The rearrangement uses TRBV28 and TRBJ1-1; 7 bases are shared with TRBD1. Losses at the gene ends were 6 bases for V and 5 bases for J; bases not matched to a gene: 3. This CDR3 has 12 amino acids. The germline V gene has CDR1 MDHEN and CDR2 SYDVKM. In DNA, the CDR3 is TGTGCCAGCAGAACACAGGGGACTGAAGCTTTCTTT. It encodes CASRTQGTEAFF.

This chain links TRBV5-1 with TRBJ2-7; D might be TRBD1 (5 bases). The CDR3 sequence is 14 residues long. V lost 4 bases and J lost 6, with 17 bases in between. Germline lookup yields CDR1 SGHRS and CDR2 YFSETQ. CDR3 sequence (DNA): TGCGCCAGCAGCCCGCCGCAGGGAAGGGTCGAGCAGTACTTC. This translates into CASSPPQGRVEQYF. Looking up the rest from reference TRBV5-1 and TRBJ2-7 gives the full variable domain: KAGVTQTPRYLIKTRGQQVTLSCSPISGHRSVSWYQQTPGQGLQFLFEYFSETQRNKGNFPGRFSGRQFSNSRSEMNVSTLELGDSALYLCASSPPQGRVEQYFGPGTRLTVT.

This clone was recorded only once. The chain uses TRBV28 and TRBJ1-4; D may be TRBD1 (6 bases). The CDR3 runs 15 residues. V lost 7 bases and J lost 8, with 20 bases in between. Germline CDR1 MDHEN, CDR2 SYDVKM. The DNA for the CDR3 is TGTGCCAGCATGAGTCAGGGGCTCGGTAGCGAAAAACTGTTTTTT. This codes for CASMSQGLGSEKLFF.

This clone turned up a few times. The rearrangement joins TRBV2 to TRBJ1-1; no firm D call. Trimming left V 4 bases short and J 5 bases short, with 14 bases between. Germline V lookup: CDR1 SNHLY, CDR2 FYNNEI. This CDR3 comprises 14 residues. The CDR3 protein is CASSGEGSQTEAFF. The CDR3 nucleotides read TGTGCCAGCAGTGGGGAGGGAAGTCAAACTGAAGCTTTCTTT.

The J gene is TRBJ2-1, the V gene TRBV4-1, with 9 positions matching TRBD2. The germline CDR1 and CDR2 sequences are MGHRA and YSYEKL. CDR3 size: 15 residues. The J segment lost 3 bases and the V segment lost 3 bases, leaving 3 bases of the junction unmatched. In nucleotides, the CDR3 is TGCGCCAGCAGCCAGACTAGCGGATACTACAATGAGCAGTTCTTC. Amino acids: CASSQTSGYYNEQFF.

V is TRBV28 and J is TRBJ1-2; D is unresolved. The CDR3 is made up of 13 amino acids. The V end was cut by 8 bases, the J end by 2 bases, with 12 bases between. CDR1 and CDR2 from the germline V gene are MDHEN and SYDVKM. CDR3 amino acids: CASSETNNYGYTF. Written as DNA, the CDR3 is TGTGCCAGCTCAGAGACGAACAACTATGGCTACACCTTC.

The CDR3 sequence: CASSQGSGRGLRGYTF. The CDR3 region has the DNA TGCGCCAGCAGCCAAGGCTCGGGCCGCGGGCTTCGGGGCTACACCTTC. The rearrangement links TRBV4-1 to TRBJ1-2; no firm D call. The CDR3 has 16 amino acids. Trimming took 1 base from V and 8 from J, leaving 20 bases between them. CDR1 and CDR2 (germline): MGHRA, YSYEKL.

This clone was seen only once. The rearrangement links TRBV5-4 to TRBJ2-2; 8 bases fit TRBD2. V dropped 7 bases and J dropped 5; count of bases not matched to a gene: 10. The CDR3 consists of 15 residues. CDR1 and CDR2 from the germline V gene are SGHNT and YYREEE (reference sequence). The CDR3 protein is CASAPVAGRTGELFF. CDR3 DNA: TGTGCCAGCGCCCCCGTAGCGGGGAGGACCGGGGAGCTGTTTTTT.

The rearrangement uses TRBV7-8 and TRBJ2-1; tentatively, D is TRBD2 (5 bases). The V gene's germline CDR1 is SGHVS and CDR2 FQNEAQ. Trimming removed 5 bases at V and 6 bases at J, with 17 bases between. The CDR3 length is 15 residues. CDR3 protein: CASSPRAGDANEQFF. CDR3 DNA: TGTGCCAGCAGCCCAAGGGCGGGCGATGCCAATGAGCAGTTCTTC.

The chain recombines TRBV28 with TRBJ2-7, with D tentatively TRBD1 (7 bases). The CDR3 loop spans 16 amino acids. Deletions cut 3 bases from V and 2 bases from J, with 17 bases between. In germline, CDR1 is MDHEN, CDR2 SYDVKM. In DNA form, the CDR3 reads TGTGCCAGCAGTTTCCTAGGGGGGACAGCCCCCTACGAGCAGTACTTC. The encoded protein is CASSFLGGTAPYEQYF.

DNA of the CDR3: TGTGCCATCCGGGAGGGTAAGAACACAGATACGCAGTATTTT. Protein: CAIREGKNTDTQYF. V gene TRBV10-3 combines with J gene TRBJ2-3; TRBD2 matches 8 bases. The junction had 6 bases not matched to a gene; V was cut back by 8 bases and J by 2 bases. There are 14 residues in the CDR3. Germline V gene lookup returns CDR1 ENHRY and CDR2 SYGVKD.